Below are 24 T cell receptor beta chains sequenced from a single sample in a study of blood T cell repertoires in COVID-19. Measured with immunoSEQ multiplex PCR; TCRdb has only the in-frame clones, and not every one. This table holds 300,000 to 450,000 clones, approximately 86% found once. Sequencing input: peripheral blood. The receptors were sampled from a human donor in a cohort sampled during active COVID-19.

The CDR3 region has the DNA TGTGCCAGCAGTTACTTTAGCGGGAGTTCCTACAATGAGCAGTTCTTC. It specifies CASSYFSGSSYNEQFF. The rearrangement uses TRBV6-6 and TRBJ2-1; 9 bases are shared with TRBD2. V was clipped by 1 base and J by 1 base; unmatched bases: 2. Germline assignment: CDR1 MNHNY and CDR2 SVGAGI (reference sequence). This CDR3 has 16 amino acids.

The chain combines TRBV3-1 (or the pseudogene TRBV3-2) with TRBJ1-4, with a possible D match to TRBD1 (6 bases). Trimming pared 4 bases from V and 14 bases from J, leaving 17 bases between. Germline CDR1 reads LGHDT; CDR2 reads YNNKEL (reference sequence). The CDR3 length is 13 residues. CDR3 coding DNA: TGTGCCAGCAGCCCTAAGTCGGGCCAGGGGCTGTTTTTT. It translates to CASSPKSGQGLFF.

The chain employs TRBV7-9 and TRBJ2-5; D is uncertain. Germline CDR1 and CDR2: SEHNR and FQNEAQ (reference sequence). Trimming left V 2 bases short and J 5 bases short, with 9 bases between. The CDR3 runs 13 residues. CDR3 nucleotides: TGTGCCAGCAGCTTACTAGAGGTGGAGACCCAGTACTTC. This encodes CASSLLEVETQYF.

The CDR3 DNA follows: TGTGCCAGCAGCCTACAGGGGGCTGCCTACGAGCAGTACTTC. It yields the protein CASSLQGAAYEQYF. This chain joins TRBV28 and TRBJ2-7, with TRBD1 matching over 9 bases. Trimming took 6 bases from V and 2 from J; bases not matched to a gene: 5. Germline V gene data show CDR1 as MDHEN and CDR2 as SYDVKM. The CDR3 runs to 14 residues.

J is TRBJ2-2 and V is TRBV6-2 or TRBV6-3; 13 bases are shared with TRBD2. The CDR3 spans 16 residues. Per germline, CDR1 MNHEY and CDR2 SVGEGT. V gave up 5 bases and J gave up 5 bases; unmatched junction bases: 5. CDR3 in amino acids: CASSRLAGGLTGELFF. The CDR3, as DNA: TGTGCCAGCAGTAGACTAGCGGGAGGTTTAACCGGGGAGCTGTTTTTT.

The rearrangement joins TRBV5-6 to TRBJ1-2; weak D call: TRBD1 (5 bases). CDR1 and CDR2 (germline): SGHDT, YYEEEE. Trimming stripped 0 bases from V and 5 bases from J, with 20 bases between. This CDR3 region has 17 residues. The CDR3: CASSLVRDSPPVYGYTF. CDR3 sequence (DNA): TGTGCCAGCAGCTTGGTTCGTGACAGCCCCCCTGTGTATGGCTACACCTTC.

CDR3 sequence reads: CASSPYREQNTGELFF. The CDR3 nucleotides read TGCGCCAGCAGCCCTTACAGGGAGCAGAACACCGGGGAGCTGTTTTTT. V and J are TRBV4-1 and TRBJ2-2; perhaps TRBD1 as D (6 bases). The germline V gene encodes CDR1 MGHRA and CDR2 YSYEKL. Trimming pared 4 bases from V and 1 base from J, leaving 13 bases between. This CDR3 spans 16 amino acids.

The chain has TRBV5-1 and TRBJ1-2; 9 bases line up with TRBD1. The CDR3 length is 16 residues. Trimming at V came to 4 bases and at J to 2 bases, leaving 9 bases not matched to a gene. Germline V CDR1 and CDR2: SGHRS, YFSETQ. The CDR3 spells CASSGQGLGRNYGYTF. The DNA for the CDR3 is TGCGCCAGCAGCGGACAGGGGTTAGGTCGGAACTATGGCTACACCTTC.

The chain uses TRBV2 and TRBJ1-5; 9 bases line up with TRBD1. This CDR3 has 16 amino acids. Trimming cost V 7 bases and J 1 base; bases outside gene matches: 8. The V gene's germline CDR1 is SNHLY and CDR2 FYNNEI. The CDR3: CASTQSQGASNQPQHF. Here the CDR3 DNA reads TGTGCCAGCACCCAATCACAGGGGGCAAGCAATCAGCCCCAGCATTTT.

The J gene is TRBJ1-5, the V gene TRBV28; possible D gene TRBD1, 5 bases. Germline V CDR1 and CDR2: MDHEN, SYDVKM. V lost 2 bases and J lost 5, with 13 bases in between. CDR3 length equals 15 residues. CDR3: CASSLGATVYQPQHF. In nucleotides, the CDR3 is TGTGCCAGCAGTTTAGGCGCGACAGTCTATCAGCCCCAGCATTTT.

The rearrangement links TRBV5-1 to TRBJ2-3; tentatively, D is TRBD2 (5 bases). The germline V gene has CDR1 SGHRS and CDR2 YFSETQ. The CDR3 has 14 residues. V lost 3 bases to trimming and J lost 3 bases, with 11 bases between them. The CDR3 DNA reads as TGCGCCAGCAGCTGGGGAGAAAAAACAGATACGCAGTATTTT. Protein product: CASSWGEKTDTQYF.

This clone was detected many times. The chain carries TRBV2 and TRBJ2-7; 9 bases agree with TRBD2. V was pared by 7 bases and J by 3 bases, with 7 bases of the junction left unmatched. Germline V gives CDR1 SNHLY, CDR2 FYNNEI. The CDR3 covers 14 residues. In nucleotides, the CDR3 is TGTGCCAGCAATAAGCGGGGGGAAATCTACGAGCAGTACTTC. Translated, it gives CASNKRGEIYEQYF.

The chain recombines TRBV5-1 with TRBJ1-1; the match to TRBD1 covers 7 bases. The CDR3 has 15 residues. CDR1 is SGHRS, CDR2 YFSETQ, per germline. V was clipped by 4 bases and J by 2 bases; unmatched bases: 8. The chain's CDR3 is CASSPREGANTEAFF. CDR3 coding DNA: TGCGCCAGCAGCCCCCGGGAGGGGGCTAACACTGAAGCTTTCTTT.

The rearrangement joins TRBV2 to TRBJ2-1, with TRBD2 matching over 13 bases. Per germline, CDR1 SNHLY and CDR2 FYNNEI. The CDR3 runs 16 residues. V trimming: 2 bases; J trimming: 13 bases; junction bases outside the gene matches: 11. The CDR3 DNA sequence: TGTGCCAGCAGTGAAAGGGCCGGGACTAGCGGGATATCCCAGTTCTTC. Residues: CASSERAGTSGISQFF.

There are a few counts of this clone. The V call is TRBV29-1, the J call TRBJ2-5; D may be TRBD1 (6 bases). CDR1 is SQVTM and CDR2 is ANQGSEA in the germline V gene. V was clipped by 3 bases and J by 4 bases, with 9 bases between them. There are 12 residues in the CDR3. The CDR3 nucleotides are TGCAGCGTTGACGGCAGGGGAGAGACCCAGTACTTC. Amino acids: CSVDGRGETQYF.

The V gene is TRBV28, the J gene TRBJ1-3, with 7 bases matching TRBD1. This CDR3 contains 15 residues. Unmatched junction bases numbered 4, after V lost 2 bases and J lost 3 bases. Germline CDR1 and CDR2: MDHEN and SYDVKM. The CDR3 DNA sequence: TGTGCCAGCAGTTTAGGGGGACAGAGTGGAAACACCATATATTTT. The encoded protein is CASSLGGQSGNTIYF. Full variable domain (outside the CDR3, taken from reference TRBV28 and TRBJ1-3): DVKVTQSSRYLVKRTGEKVFLECVQDMDHENMFWYRQDPGLGLRLIYFSYDVKMKEKGDIPEGYSVSREKKERFSLILESASTNQTSMYLCASSLGGQSGNTIYFGEGSWLTVV.

The chain recombines TRBV15 with TRBJ2-7, with D possibly matching TRBD1 (5 bases). Trimming left V 1 base short and J 5 bases short, with 12 bases between. Germline CDR1 and CDR2: LNHNV and YYDKDF (reference sequence). The CDR3 consists of 14 residues. CDR3 coding DNA: TGTGCCACCAGCAGAGGAGGCAGGGTGGACGAGCAGTACTTC. Translating gives CATSRGGRVDEQYF.

The count of this clone is one. The chain carries TRBV30 and TRBJ1-2; 7 nucleotides match TRBD1. V trimming: 6 bases; J trimming: 4 bases; junction bases outside the gene matches: 11. The CDR3 runs to 14 residues. Germline lookup yields CDR1 GTSNPN and CDR2 SVGIG (reference sequence). CDR3 in DNA: TGTGCCTGCCACAGGGACAGAAGAACCTATGGCTACACCTTC. The encoded protein is CACHRDRRTYGYTF.

The chain couples TRBV7-7 to TRBJ2-3; 13 bases agree with TRBD2. Unmatched junction bases numbered 3, after V lost 5 bases and J lost 1 base. The CDR3 has 16 amino acids. Germline-derived CDR1 and CDR2 are SSHAT and FNYEAQ (reference sequence). CDR3 nucleotide sequence: TGTGCCAGCAGCCCCGGACTAGCGGGAGGCACAGATACGCAGTATTTT. Its protein product is CASSPGLAGGTDTQYF. The full variable domain, its missing parts supplied by reference TRBV7-7 and TRBJ2-3, is GAGVSQSPRYKVTKRGQDVTLRCDPISSHATLYWYQQALGQGPEFLTYFNYEAQPDKSGLPSDRFSAERPEGSISTLTIQRTEQRDSAMYRCASSPGLAGGTDTQYFGPGTRLTVL.

The rearrangement uses TRBV19 and TRBJ2-1; 7 nucleotides align to TRBD2. V was clipped by 7 bases and J by 0 bases; unmatched bases: 12. In germline, CDR1 is LNHDA, CDR2 SQIVND (reference sequence). The CDR3 loop spans 17 amino acids. CDR3 residues: CASNPGSGVPSYNEQFF. DNA of the CDR3: TGTGCCAGTAACCCGGGGAGCGGGGTACCCTCCTACAATGAGCAGTTCTTC.

This sequence joins TRBV3-1 (or the pseudogene TRBV3-2) and TRBJ2-1, with D possibly being TRBD2 (6 bases). Germline V gene sequence: CDR1 LGHDT, CDR2 YNNKEL (reference sequence). This CDR3 is 16 amino acids long. V was cut by 2 bases and J by 0 bases, with 11 bases left in between. CDR3 in DNA: TGTGCCAGCAGCCAACCGACTAGTCACTCCTACAATGAGCAGTTCTTC. Its protein product is CASSQPTSHSYNEQFF.

V is TRBV27 and J is TRBJ1-2; TRBD1 aligns across 8 bases. The CDR3 sequence is 16 residues long. Germline V gives CDR1 MNHEY, CDR2 SMNVEV (reference sequence). Trimming removed 6 bases from V and 5 bases from J; junction bases left unmatched: 14. CDR3 sequence (DNA): TGTGCCAGCAGCCCATCGACGGGACAGGTGTTTTATGGCTACACCTTC. Its translation is CASSPSTGQVFYGYTF.

This chain joins TRBV7-2 and TRBJ2-7; D may be TRBD1 (5 bases). Germline lookup yields CDR1 SGHTA and CDR2 FQGNSA. CDR3 length equals 15 residues. The germline V and J ends were trimmed by 7 bases and 4 bases, with 20 bases remaining between them. The CDR3 DNA reads TGTGCCAGCACCTTGAATCCGGGCAGGGTATACGAGCAGTACTTC. Its translation: CASTLNPGRVYEQYF.

This clone was recorded only once. The chain has TRBV14 and TRBJ2-4; the match to TRBD1 covers 8 bases. The CDR3 loop spans 14 amino acids. The V gene end was trimmed by 2 bases and the J gene end by 7 bases; junction bases not matched to a gene: 4. Per germline, CDR1 SGHDN and CDR2 FVKESK. CDR3 amino acids: CASSQLGQGNIQYF. The CDR3 DNA is TGTGCCAGCAGCCAACTAGGACAGGGTAACATTCAGTACTTC.